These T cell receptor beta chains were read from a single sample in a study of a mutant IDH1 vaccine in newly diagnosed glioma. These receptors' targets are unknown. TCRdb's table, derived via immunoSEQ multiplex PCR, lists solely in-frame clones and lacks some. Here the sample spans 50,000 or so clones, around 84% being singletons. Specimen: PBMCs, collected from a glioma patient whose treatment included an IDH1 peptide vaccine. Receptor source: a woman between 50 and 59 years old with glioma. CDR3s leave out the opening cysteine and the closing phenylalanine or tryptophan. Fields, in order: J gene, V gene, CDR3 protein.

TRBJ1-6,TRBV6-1,ASRKVGDSPLH
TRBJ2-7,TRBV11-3,ASSSSGGNYEQY
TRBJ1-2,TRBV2,ASSADGNYGYT
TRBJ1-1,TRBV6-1,ASSRDRVEAF
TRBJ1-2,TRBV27,ASRQMRNYGYT
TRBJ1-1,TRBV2,ASSVEGGTEAF
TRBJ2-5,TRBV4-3,ASSQEASGVGETQY
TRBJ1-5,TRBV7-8,ASSPRGVVYGQPQH
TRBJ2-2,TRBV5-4,ASSYMDTYTGELF
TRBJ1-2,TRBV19,ASSGTGQGYT
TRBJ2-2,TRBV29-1,SVERRGSGELF
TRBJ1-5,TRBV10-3,AISESMTGARPQH
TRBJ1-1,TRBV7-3,ASSLVAGSHTEAF
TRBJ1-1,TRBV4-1,ASSQGQATGGTEAF
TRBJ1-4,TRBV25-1,ASSDQTGINEKLF
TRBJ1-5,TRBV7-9,ASSLNANQPQH
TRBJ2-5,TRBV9,ASSVASGGYQETQY
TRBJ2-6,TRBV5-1,ASSYRRTGGSSGANVLT
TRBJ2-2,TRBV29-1,SVDRGSTGELF
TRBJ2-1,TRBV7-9,ASSGTGDEQF
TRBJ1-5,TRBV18,ASSPGTASNQPQH
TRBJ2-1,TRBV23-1,ASSQSSPDIDGGGHNEQF
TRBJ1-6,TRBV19,ASSIDGASTSPLH
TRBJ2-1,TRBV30,AWRLAGGSGEQF
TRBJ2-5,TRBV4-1,ASSQVNLGFTTQETQY
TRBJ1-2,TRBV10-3,AIRFDRDYGYT
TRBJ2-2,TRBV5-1,ASSRTGTGGAAGELF
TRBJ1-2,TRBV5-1,ASSLGQGASGYT
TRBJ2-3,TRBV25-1,ASREDTQY
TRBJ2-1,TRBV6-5,ASSPPQGNEQF
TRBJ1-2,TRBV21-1,ASSRLTRGYT
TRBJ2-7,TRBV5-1,ASSPTGTSAGVRKHEQY
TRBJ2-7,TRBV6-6,ASSRDSYEQY
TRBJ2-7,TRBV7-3,ASSPGQGGKQY
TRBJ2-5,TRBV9,ASSVRGYKETQY
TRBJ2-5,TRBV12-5,ASGLLGETQY
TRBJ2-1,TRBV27,ASSLGPSYNEQF
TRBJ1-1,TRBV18,ASSPPGRNEAF
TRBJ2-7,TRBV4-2,ASSARASGGGGEQY
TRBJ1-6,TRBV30,AWNQGAGNSPLH
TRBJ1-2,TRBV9,ASSVAAGTGGFNYGYT
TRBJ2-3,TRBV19,ASSPTGAGGPIWTDTQY
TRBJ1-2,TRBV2,ASSEAKGPWGGYT
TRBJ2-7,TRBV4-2,ASSQGAGQY
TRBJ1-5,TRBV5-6,ASSLGQINQPQH
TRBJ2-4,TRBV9,ASSVGGRGAKNIQY
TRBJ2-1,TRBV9,ASSVIAGAYNEQF
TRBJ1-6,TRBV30,AWRTGTGNSPLH
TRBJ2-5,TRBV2,ASHFTPRTGETQY
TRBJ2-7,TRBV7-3,ASSPGTGPYEQY
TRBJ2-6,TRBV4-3,ASSQDRVSGANVLT
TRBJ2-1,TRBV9,ASSRGGLNEQF
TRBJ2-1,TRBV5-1,ASSPGQSGNEQF
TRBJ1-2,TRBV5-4,ASSLETDANYGYT
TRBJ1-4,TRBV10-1,ASSGEGACNEKLF
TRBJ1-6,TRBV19,ASSIEGMGNSPLH
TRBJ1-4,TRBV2,ASSGVFGEKLF
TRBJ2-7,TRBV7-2,ASSTGLSYEQY
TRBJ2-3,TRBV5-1,ASSSPTSDTQY
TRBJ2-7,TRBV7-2,ASSLAGVSSYEQY